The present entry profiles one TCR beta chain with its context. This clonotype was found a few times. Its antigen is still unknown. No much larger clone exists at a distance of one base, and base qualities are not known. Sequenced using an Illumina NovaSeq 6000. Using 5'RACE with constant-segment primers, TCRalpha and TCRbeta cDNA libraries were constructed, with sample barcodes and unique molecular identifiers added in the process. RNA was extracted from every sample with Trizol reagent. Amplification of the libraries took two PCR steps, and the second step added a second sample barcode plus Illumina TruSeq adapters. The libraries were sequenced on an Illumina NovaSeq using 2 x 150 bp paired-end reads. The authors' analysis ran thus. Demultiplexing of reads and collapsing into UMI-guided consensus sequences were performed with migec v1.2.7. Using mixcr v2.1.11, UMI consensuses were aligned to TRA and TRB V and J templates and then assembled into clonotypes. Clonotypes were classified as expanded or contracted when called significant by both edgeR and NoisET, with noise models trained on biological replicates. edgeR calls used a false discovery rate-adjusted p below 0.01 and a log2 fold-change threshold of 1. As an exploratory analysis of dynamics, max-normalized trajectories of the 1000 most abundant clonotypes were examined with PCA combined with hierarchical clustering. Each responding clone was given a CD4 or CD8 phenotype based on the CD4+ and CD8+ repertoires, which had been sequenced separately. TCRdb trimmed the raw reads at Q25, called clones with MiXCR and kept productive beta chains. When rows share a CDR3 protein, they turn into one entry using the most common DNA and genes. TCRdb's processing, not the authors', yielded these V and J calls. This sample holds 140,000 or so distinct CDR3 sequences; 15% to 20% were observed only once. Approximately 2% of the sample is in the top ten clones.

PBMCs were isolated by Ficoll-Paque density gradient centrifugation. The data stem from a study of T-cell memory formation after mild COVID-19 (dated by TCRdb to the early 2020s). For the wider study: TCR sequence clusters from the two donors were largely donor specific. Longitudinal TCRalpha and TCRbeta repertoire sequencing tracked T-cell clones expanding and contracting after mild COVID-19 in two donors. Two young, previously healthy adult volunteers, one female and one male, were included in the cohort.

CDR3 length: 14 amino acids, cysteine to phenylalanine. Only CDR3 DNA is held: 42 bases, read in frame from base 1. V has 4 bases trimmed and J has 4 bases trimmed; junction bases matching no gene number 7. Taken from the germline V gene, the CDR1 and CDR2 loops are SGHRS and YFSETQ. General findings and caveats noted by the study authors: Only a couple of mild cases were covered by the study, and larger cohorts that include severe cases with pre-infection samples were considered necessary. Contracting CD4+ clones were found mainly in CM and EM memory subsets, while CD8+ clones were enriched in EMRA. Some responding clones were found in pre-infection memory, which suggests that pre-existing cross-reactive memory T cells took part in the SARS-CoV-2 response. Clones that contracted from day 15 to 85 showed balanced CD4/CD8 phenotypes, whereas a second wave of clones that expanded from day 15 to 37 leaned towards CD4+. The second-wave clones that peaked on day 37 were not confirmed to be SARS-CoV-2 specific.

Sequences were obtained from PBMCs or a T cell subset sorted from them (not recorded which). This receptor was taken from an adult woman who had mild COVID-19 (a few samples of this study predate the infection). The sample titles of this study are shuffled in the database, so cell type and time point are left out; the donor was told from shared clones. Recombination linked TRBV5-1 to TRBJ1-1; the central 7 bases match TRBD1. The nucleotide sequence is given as TGCGCCAGCAGCCCGGCGACAGGGAGCACTGAAGCTTTCTTT. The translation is CASSPATGSTEAFF.